The 3 T cell receptor beta chains below come from one sample, sequenced in a study of blood T cell repertoires in COVID-19. The method was immunoSEQ multiplex PCR; TCRdb's version includes in-frame clones alone and lacks a portion of them. Seen here are about 250,000 clones, roughly nine tenths observed once, and the top ten hold over 2%. The sample taken for sequencing was PBMCs or T cells enriched from blood (not recorded which). The receptors shown here come from a young woman who had recovered from COVID-19.

The V call is TRBV5-4, the J call TRBJ1-2; 7 bases are shared with TRBD1. Germline CDR1 SGHNT, CDR2 YYREEE (reference sequence). This CDR3 has 13 residues. Trimming took 4 bases from V and 6 from J; bases not matched to a gene: 6. CDR3 sequence reads: CASSMTGRDGYTF. In nucleotides, the CDR3 is TGTGCCAGCAGCATGACAGGGCGGGATGGCTACACCTTC.

This chain connects TRBV11-2 to TRBJ2-5; 7 bases match TRBD2. CDR1 SGHAT and CDR2 FQNNGV come from the germline V gene. J was trimmed by 1 base and V by 1 base; bases with no gene match: 6. This CDR3 is built from 16 residues. CDR3 sequence: CASSLGAGTTQETQYF. The CDR3 nucleotides read TGTGCCAGCAGCTTAGGCGCGGGGACTACCCAAGAGACCCAGTACTTC.

V gene TRBV10-2 combines with J gene TRBJ1-6; 8 bases map to TRBD1. V gave up 6 bases and J gave up 8 bases; unmatched junction bases: 21. The length of the CDR3 is 19 residues. The germline V gene encodes CDR1 WSHSY and CDR2 SAAADI. CDR3 residues: CASRPGQGGSLGGYSPLHF. The CDR3, as DNA: TGCGCCAGCAGACCAGGACAGGGAGGTAGCTTGGGGGGATATTCACCCCTCCACTTT.